Reported below is one T cell receptor beta chain. No antigen is known for it. Per-base quality was not reported, and no clone a single base away is much larger than it. Other DNA sequences within the sample encode an identical CDR3. The entry originates in a study of Tregs in tolerant kidney transplant recipients (dated by TCRdb to between 2019 and 2020). Regarding the research as a whole: The transplants used related donors with nonmyeloablative bone marrow transplantation, and mixed chimerism in the human trials was transient. The study applied TCRbeta sequencing to find donor-specific regulatory T cells before combined kidney and bone marrow transplantation and then followed those same cells after transplant.

The paper's findings and limits, for the study overall: Expanding Tregs with activated donor B cells appeared to identify the most biologically relevant and donor-specific TCRbeta repertoire. The study was limited by small patient numbers, and the findings need validation in larger populations and under other immunosuppression protocols. In tolerant patients, donor-specific Tregs expanded more than Tregs overall, which suggests antigen-driven rather than nonspecific expansion. For some patients, the PCR primers changed as time went on, which meant samples from those patients could not be compared with one another at the nucleotide level. Biological reproducibility was not directly addressed, though technical replication error appeared minimal.

Spanning cysteine to phenylalanine, the CDR3 consists of 14 amino acids. Only the CDR3 part of the read is kept: 42 bases, read in frame from the first base. The germline V gene supplies CDR1 SNHLY and CDR2 FYNNEI. V lost 9 bases and J lost 6 bases, and the count of bases not matched to a germline gene is 9. The time point label on this specimen signifies: blood sample drawn before combined kidney and bone marrow transplant. Unstimulated Tregs (CD4+CD25+CD127-), CD4+ non-Tregs (CD4+CD25-), CD4 and CD8 cells were FACS-sorted from thawed PBMCs. Patients were 4 combined kidney and bone marrow transplant recipients from the ITN036ST trial, and only these trial subjects had samples available. Healthy control blood was processed to PBMCs with a Ficoll density gradient and then cryopreserved, whereas patient PBMCs were collected both before and after transplant. For TCRbeta CDR3 sequencing, genomic DNA was extracted from sorted cells using the QIAGEN DNeasy Blood and Tissue Kit. High-throughput TCRbeta CDR3 sequencing was carried out commercially through immunoSEQ, with PCR amplification with bias correction and internal controls included. As for the authors' bioinformatics: A unique productive TCRbeta sequence was defined by the CDR3 nucleotide sequence when primers matched, and otherwise by the CDR3 amino acid sequence together with the Vbeta and Jbeta genes. As a correction for sorting error, sequences shared between sorted populations at a frequency ratio of 2:1 or less were discarded, and the remaining shared sequences were assigned to the higher population. A sequence counted as donor-reactive if, in CFSE-low cells, the sequence had a frequency of at least 0.01% and was expanded at least 5-fold compared with unstimulated cells. Repertoire divergence was quantified by Jensen-Shannon divergence using the top 100 TCRbeta sequences ranked by frequency. For samples with multiple sequencing runs, sorting error was corrected in each run separately before the runs were combined. TCRdb took this table from immuneACCESS and kept in-frame rearrangements with V and J called. Such tables lack part of the clones; where checked against another copy, unresolved V genes explain under half of the gap, and the rest is unexplained. That table is the source of V, J and clone size, and D and trimming were worked out from the DNA. A total of tens of thousands of clones appear in this sample, over 85% of them only once. 0.46% of the sample belongs to the ten largest clones.

The sequences come from CD4+ T cells from blood, collected before the transplant. In this chain, TRBV2 is recombined with TRBJ2-2; 8 of the junction bases match TRBD2. The source of this sequence is a human donor who received a combined kidney and bone marrow transplant. The nucleotides are TGTGCCAGTGACACCCGGACTAGCCCCGGGGAGCTGTTTTTT. This yields the protein CASDTRTSPGELFF. Where the CDR3 stops, the reference TRBV2 and TRBJ2-2 genes take over; the full variable domain is EPEVTQTPSHQVTQMGQEVILRCVPISNHLYFYWYRQILGQKVEFLVSFYNNEISEKSEIFDDQFSVERPDGSNFTLKIRSTKLEDSAMYFCASDTRTSPGELFFGEGSRLTVL.